This TCR beta chain was recovered during a study of T cells in Graves' hyperthyroidism and ophthalmopathy. Study context: The blood sample was taken at first diagnosis, before treatment began.

This clonotype was found many times. The germline V gene has CDR1 SGHRS and CDR2 YFSETQ. This CDR3 is 14 amino acids long. The V gene lost 4 bases and the J gene lost 3 bases, with 13 bases spanning the gap. Exclusion criteria comprised uncontrolled infection, other autoimmune disease, pregnancy or lactation. Authors of the study amplified TCR beta CDR3 regions from RNA transcripts. Researchers ran a first-round RT-PCR on the TCR CDR3 using the HTBI primer set. TCRdb passed the multiplex PCR reads through MiXCR, listing each CDR3 protein once. Of fewer than 300,000 distinct CDR3 sequences in the sample, 25% to 30% were seen once.

The chain employs TRBV5-1 and TRBJ1-1, with D unclear. The sample taken for sequencing was blood. The TCR originated in a man aged 40-49 years with Graves' hyperthyroidism that later progressed to Graves' ophthalmopathy. The CDR3 region has the DNA TGCGCCAGCAGCCTGGTGGGCACTTACACTGAAGCTTTCTTT. Its protein is CASSLVGTYTEAFF.